This TCR beta chain is from a study of blood T cell repertoires in COVID-19. The overall study: Acute-phase and convalescent COVID-19 samples originated in the United States, Italy and Spain.

Trimming left V 2 bases short and J 0 bases short, with 7 bases between. The CDR3 totals 14 residues. The V gene's germline CDR1 is KGHSH and CDR2 LQKENI. Sequencing was performed with immunoSEQ multiplex PCR; in TCRdb, only in-frame clones are kept and a portion is missing. There are about 200,000 clones in the sample; around 88% occur only once, and 5% to 7% lies in the top ten. The sequenced material came from PBMCs or T cells enriched from blood (not recorded which). The clonotype originates from a man aged 35-49 years with acute COVID-19. This chain links TRBV18 with TRBJ1-1; D call uncertain. CDR3 bases: TGTGCCAGCTCACCAGAGGGTATGAACACTGAAGCTTTCTTT. Its translation: CASSPEGMNTEAFF.